This T cell receptor (beta chain) was observed in a study of CD8+ T cells in alopecia areata. In the study overall: Treated patients took oral tofacitinib at 5 to 10 mg twice daily.

RNA extraction was followed by reverse transcription into cDNA, which acted as the sequencing template. TCRdb's copy holds only in-frame clones and misses some; the assay was immunoSEQ multiplex PCR. The table lists about 140,000 clones, roughly 62% of them singletons. The CDR3 has 16 amino acids. Germline V gives CDR1 MNHEY, CDR2 SMNVEV (reference sequence). Trimming cost V 3 bases and J 8 bases, with 17 bases left between them. Specimen: CD4+ T cells sorted from blood, collected at week 0. V usage is TRBV27 and J usage is TRBJ1-6; D gene ambiguous. This sequence was found in a human donor with alopecia areata. The CDR3 DNA sequence: TGTGCCAGCAGTTTCCGGGGAACGACGGGGTATTCACCCCTCCACTTT. This sequence encodes CASSFRGTTGYSPLHF.